The rows below give T cell receptor beta chains drawn from one sample of a study of cytomegalovirus exposure and HLA in healthy donors. Sequenced by immunoSEQ multiplex PCR; TCRdb stores in-frame clones only, minus some. The table includes about 160,000 clones, about 88% detected once. Sequencing was carried out using PBMCs. The receptors were gathered from a woman aged 18-30 years in good health and CMV-seronegative. CDR3s leave out the opening cysteine and the closing phenylalanine or tryptophan.

TRBV5-1	TRBJ2-1	ASRLAGTNNEQF
TRBV13	TRBJ2-7	ASSRTGNSIEQY
TRBV6-6	TRBJ1-1	ASRDRGQNTEAF
TRBV15	TRBJ2-1	ATSRDIGGRAWNEQF
TRBV21-1	TRBJ1-2	ASSSNRGRIYGYT
TRBV30	TRBJ2-2	AWSMTSGLARKGVGELF
TRBV27	TRBJ1-5	ASRRLGVNQPQH
TRBV7-9	TRBJ2-7	ASSLWGMGQGIGEQY
TRBV11-2	TRBJ2-3	ASSLEQGWGTDTQY
TRBV15	TRBJ2-5	ATSRGQDNQETQY
TRBV7-2	TRBJ1-2	ASSWALYGYT
TRBV6-6	NA	ASGGISDLDEQY
TRBV7-2	TRBJ2-7	ASSSYGGGPYEQY
TRBV27	TRBJ2-1	ASSLRAGLSQF
TRBV19	TRBJ2-3	ASSISGTSTDTQY
TRBV2	TRBJ1-2	ASSEQNRYYGYT
TRBV10-2	NA	ASSEGLAGFLSYEQY
TRBV6-4	TRBJ2-3	ASSQTSGGTDTQY
TRBV6-5	TRBJ1-2	ASSPATGPYGYT
TRBV9	TRBJ2-1	ASSVVSSGAYNEQF
TRBV6-6	TRBJ2-1	ASTLNNEQF
TRBV28	TRBJ2-7	ASSLWGLAGGPGEQY
TRBV11-2	TRBJ2-5	ASSLVVQGETQY
TRBV7-8	TRBJ1-1	ASSLAESEAF
TRBV21-1	TRBJ1-5	ASSPGEGNQPQH
TRBV18	TRBJ2-7	ASSPPMRLAGERYEQY
TRBV19	TRBJ2-6	ASSIGQGADGANVLT
TRBV6-5	TRBJ2-3	ASSYLAGGQDTQY
TRBV6-1	TRBJ2-5	ASSPGGRETQY
TRBV29-1	TRBJ1-1	SVEDRGQGTTEAF
TRBV6-5	TRBJ1-2	ASSPRQGAGYGYT
TRBV11-2	TRBJ2-1	ASSLLAGAYNEQF
TRBV6-4	TRBJ2-5	ASAPSGARGETQY
TRBV28	TRBJ2-7	ASSPGTGGGEQY
TRBV28	TRBJ1-1	ASSLDRNEAF
TRBV28	TRBJ2-5	ASSGGVGETQY
TRBV7-9	TRBJ1-2	ASSVQGNGYT
TRBV4-1	TRBJ2-1	ASSLGTAAYNEQF
TRBV7-9	TRBJ2-2	SSSSSSGAGPGELF
TRBV28	TRBJ1-4	AVRGTNEKLF
TRBV11-2	TRBJ2-5	ASSLISQAEY
TRBV28	TRBJ1-2	ASSIQVGDSAGYT